One sample yielded the 10 T cell receptor beta chains listed below, sequenced in a study of cytomegalovirus exposure and HLA in healthy donors. In the PCR, 60 Vbeta and 13 Jbeta primers were used. Generated by immunoSEQ multiplex PCR, the TCRdb table keeps only in-frame clones and is missing some. The sample shows around 150,000 clones, over 75% of them seen only once. The sequenced sample consisted of PBMCs. These receptors came from a human donor in good health.

The chain combines TRBV2 with TRBJ2-2; tentatively, D is TRBD2 (7 bases). Germline lookup yields CDR1 SNHLY and CDR2 FYNNEI. The V and J ends lost 7 bases and 5 bases respectively, with 29 bases between them. This CDR3 has 19 residues. This CDR3 is CASTYQGGGGMLKTGELFF. Written as DNA, the CDR3 is TGTGCCAGCACTTACCAAGGGGGGGGCGGAATGTTAAAAACCGGGGAGCTGTTTTTT.

Comment on this clone: A junction end diverges from the germline sequence, so it may reflect a read error. CDR3 amino acids: CASSRWDISYEQYF. The CDR3 nucleotides read TGTGCTAGCAGCCGATGGGACATCAGCTACGAGCAGTACTTC. The chain carries TRBV7-7 and TRBJ2-7; D possibly corresponds to TRBD1 (6 bases). This CDR3 has 14 residues. Germline V gives CDR1 SSHAT, CDR2 FNYEAQ (reference sequence).

The CDR3 DNA reads TGTGCCAGCAGCTTAATGGGACAGGGGGCAACTGAAGCTTTCTTT. Its translation is CASSLMGQGATEAFF. The J gene is TRBJ1-1, the V gene TRBV7-3; 12 positions match TRBD1. The length of the CDR3 is 15 residues. CDR1 SGHTA and CDR2 FQGTGA come from the germline V gene. Germline trimming cut 1 base from V and 5 bases from J; bases unmatched to any gene: 2.

The J gene is TRBJ2-1, the V gene TRBV11-2; the match to TRBD2 covers 14 bases. V lost 3 bases, J lost 7 bases, and 2 bases stayed unmatched. This CDR3 has 15 amino acids. Looked up from germline, CDR1 is SGHAT and CDR2 is FQNNGV. The CDR3 here is CASSLTSGGANEQFF. The CDR3 DNA reads TGTGCCAGCAGCTTGACTAGCGGGGGGGCGAATGAGCAGTTCTTC.

The chain has TRBV4-1 and TRBJ2-5, with TRBD2 matching over 14 bases. CDR1 MGHRA and CDR2 YSYEKL come from the germline V gene. The CDR3 loop spans 14 amino acids. The trim removed 5 bases at V and 7 bases at J, leaving 3 bases unmatched. Here the CDR3 DNA reads TGCGCCAGCAGCAAGACTAGCGGGGGGGCGACCCAGTACTTC. Translated, it gives CASSKTSGGATQYF.

This sequence joins TRBV7-7 and TRBJ2-2, with a tentative D call TRBD2 (6 bases). The CDR3 runs to 9 residues. Per germline, CDR1 SSHAT and CDR2 FNYEAQ (reference sequence). CDR3 sequence (DNA): TGTGCTGCGATCCCGGGGGAGTTTTTT. It yields the protein CAAIPGEFF.

In this sample, this clone turned up a few times. This rearrangement joins TRBV6-6 to TRBJ1-5; D is perhaps TRBD1 (5 bases). The germline CDR1 and CDR2 sequences are MNHNY and SVGAGI (reference sequence). The germline V and J ends were trimmed by 6 bases and 5 bases, with 14 bases remaining between them. This CDR3 spans 14 amino acids. CDR3 nucleotides: TGTGCCAGCAGAGAAGACAGCTATGATCAGCCCCAGCATTTT. This translates into CASREDSYDQPQHF.

A single count supports this clone. Other nucleotide sequences from this sample produce the same CDR3. V and J are TRBV6-5 and TRBJ2-7, with TRBD2 identical over 8 bases. The CDR3 sequence is 16 residues long. Germline trimming cut 0 bases from V and 2 bases from J; bases unmatched to any gene: 6. Germline V gives CDR1 MNHEY, CDR2 SVGAGI. CDR3 loop: CASSYSTAGGTYEQYF. DNA of the CDR3: TGTGCCAGCAGTTACTCCACTGCGGGGGGCACCTACGAGCAGTACTTC.

This clone came up a few times. V gene TRBV7-2 combines with J gene TRBJ2-6; weak D call: TRBD2 (5 bases). V dropped 7 bases and J dropped 0 bases, with 10 bases sitting between them. Looked up from germline, CDR1 is SGHTA and CDR2 is FQGNSA. The CDR3 sequence is 15 residues long. This chain's CDR3 is CASTSGFSGANVLTF. In DNA form, the CDR3 reads TGTGCCAGCACGTCGGGGTTCTCTGGGGCCAACGTCCTGACTTTC.

The V call is TRBV27, the J call TRBJ2-3, with TRBD2 identical over 11 bases. The J segment lost 4 bases and the V segment lost 2 bases, leaving 2 bases of the junction unmatched. The CDR3 extends over 15 amino acids. Germline lookup yields CDR1 MNHEY and CDR2 SMNVEV (reference sequence). The chain's CDR3 is CASSLRGLAADTQYF. In nucleotides, the CDR3 is TGTGCCAGCAGTTTACGGGGACTAGCGGCAGATACGCAGTATTTT.